The text below deals with one T cell receptor beta chain. The antigen is unknown. Adult Caucasians living in Nashville, Tennessee made up all of the donors. This record belongs to a study of shared clonotypes between healthy human individuals. Study results and caveats: Sequencing of the sorted subsets was shown by rarefaction to be incomplete despite large depth.

CDR3 length: 15 amino acids. Germline V lookup: CDR1 SGHNT, CDR2 YYREEE (reference sequence). Trimming left V 0 bases short and J 5 bases short, with 11 bases between. TCRdb's table, derived via immunoSEQ multiplex PCR, lists solely in-frame clones and lacks some. Here the sample spans approximately 2.5 million clones, roughly nine tenths being singletons. Sequencing was performed on naive CD4+ T cells sorted from blood. The subset: CD45RA+ positively selected. The receptor was derived from a man aged 18-30 years in good health. The gene calls are TRBV5-4 and TRBJ2-2; D is undetermined. The CDR3 sequence: CASSLGAGYTGELFF. CDR3 bases: TGTGCCAGCAGCTTGGGCGCAGGTTATACCGGGGAGCTGTTTTTT.